This entry lists 11 T cell receptor beta chains sequenced from one sample in a study of OX40 agonist ivuxolimab in advanced cancers. Clones were sequenced by immunoSEQ multiplex PCR, and TCRdb holds only the in-frame ones, with some missing. The table shows 65,000 to 75,000 clones, with 85% occurring only once. Sequences were derived from CD4+ or CD8+ T cells sorted from blood, sampled in a trial of the OX40 agonist ivuxolimab. Receptor source: an adult with an advanced solid tumor such as melanoma, head and neck, liver or kidney cancer.

V gene TRBV7-2 combines with J gene TRBJ2-7; no clear D. The CDR3 has 12 residues. Germline CDR1 SGHTA, CDR2 FQGNSA. V dropped 2 bases and J dropped 4 bases, with 6 bases sitting between them. As DNA, the CDR3 is TGTGCCAGCAGCTTACCAGGATACGAGCAGTACTTC. Protein: CASSLPGYEQYF.

The J gene is TRBJ1-6, the V gene TRBV5-6; D uncertain. Trimming cost V 2 bases and J 0 bases, with 6 bases left between them. The CDR3 sequence is 15 residues long. Germline-derived CDR1 and CDR2 are SGHDT and YYEEEE. This CDR3 reads CASSFVSSYNSPLHF. CDR3 in DNA: TGTGCCAGCAGCTTTGTGAGCTCCTATAATTCACCCCTCCACTTT.

The V and J genes are TRBV2 and TRBJ2-2; D perhaps matches TRBD2 (5 bases). Germline-derived CDR1 and CDR2 are SNHLY and FYNNEI. Trimming shortened V by 7 bases and J by 7 bases, and 10 bases separated the two germline ends. This CDR3 contains 12 residues. The CDR3 protein is CASKRDNGELFF. The CDR3 nucleotides are TGTGCCAGCAAGAGGGATAACGGGGAGCTGTTTTTT.

This sequence joins TRBV5-1 and TRBJ2-2, with D unresolved. V was trimmed by 0 bases and J by 0 bases, leaving 6 bases between them. The germline V gene encodes CDR1 SGHRS and CDR2 YFSETQ. CDR3 length equals 15 residues. In nucleotides, the CDR3 is TGCGCCAGCAGCTTGGAGCATACGAACACCGGGGAGCTGTTTTTT. It encodes CASSLEHTNTGELFF. The variable domain in full, completed from reference TRBV5-1 and TRBJ2-2, reads KAGVTQTPRYLIKTRGQQVTLSCSPISGHRSVSWYQQTPGQGLQFLFEYFSETQRNKGNFPGRFSGRQFSNSRSEMNVSTLELGDSALYLCASSLEHTNTGELFFGEGSRLTVL.

V gene TRBV30 combines with J gene TRBJ1-2; D gene uncertain. The germline V gene encodes CDR1 GTSNPN and CDR2 SVGIG (reference sequence). Trimming shortened V by 5 bases and J by 2 bases, and 9 bases separated the two germline ends. The CDR3 has 12 amino acids. CDR3 region: CAWVDRNYGYTF. The DNA for the CDR3 is TGTGCCTGGGTAGACCGAAACTATGGCTACACCTTC.

The genes are TRBV7-9 and TRBJ1-4, with 8 bases matching TRBD1. Germline loops: CDR1 SEHNR, CDR2 FQNEAQ (reference sequence). This CDR3 spans 15 amino acids. J lost 4 bases, V lost 0 bases, and 1 base had no gene match. CDR3 coding DNA: TGTGCCAGCAGCTTAGCGACAGGGGATAATGAAAAACTGTTTTTT. Residues: CASSLATGDNEKLFF.

The chain joins TRBV19 to TRBJ1-5; maybe TRBD1 (6 bases). This CDR3 has 15 amino acids. The germline V and J ends were trimmed by 6 bases and 1 base, with 13 bases remaining between them. Germline V gene lookup returns CDR1 LNHDA and CDR2 SQIVND (reference sequence). CDR3 residues: CASSQTGTSNQPQHF. The CDR3 region has the DNA TGTGCCAGTAGCCAGACAGGCACAAGCAATCAGCCCCAGCATTTT.

The chain joins TRBV5-1 to TRBJ2-2, with 7 positions matching TRBD1. The germline gives CDR1 SGHRS, CDR2 YFSETQ. The length of the CDR3 is 15 residues. Trimming took 4 bases from V and 1 from J; bases not matched to a gene: 4. This CDR3 is CASSPGQLNTGELFF. The DNA of the CDR3 is TGCGCCAGCAGCCCGGGACAGCTGAACACCGGGGAGCTGTTTTTT.

The chain links TRBV18 to TRBJ1-1; D call uncertain. The CDR3 runs to 13 residues. The germline gives CDR1 KGHSH, CDR2 LQKENI. V was cut by 4 bases and J by 0 bases, with 6 bases left in between. CDR3 in amino acids: CASSQGLNTEAFF. For the CDR3, the DNA is TGTGCCAGCTCACAGGGATTGAACACTGAAGCTTTCTTT.

The J gene is TRBJ1-1, the V gene TRBV28; 7 positions match TRBD1. Germline lookup yields CDR1 MDHEN and CDR2 SYDVKM. Trimming removed 10 bases from V and 6 bases from J; junction bases left unmatched: 5. This CDR3 has 11 amino acids. The DNA of the CDR3 is TGTGCCATCCACAGGGGCGCTGAAGCTTTCTTT. Translated: CAIHRGAEAFF.

This clone was counted a single time. This chain's CDR3 is CASSQAGSQTQYF. Written as DNA, the CDR3 is TGCGCCAGCAGCCAAGCCGGATCGCAGACCCAGTACTTC. The gene calls are TRBV4-1 and TRBJ2-5; the D is unclear. Trimming left V 1 base short and J 6 bases short, with 9 bases between. The CDR3 has 13 residues. Germline CDR1 is MGHRA and CDR2 is YSYEKL.